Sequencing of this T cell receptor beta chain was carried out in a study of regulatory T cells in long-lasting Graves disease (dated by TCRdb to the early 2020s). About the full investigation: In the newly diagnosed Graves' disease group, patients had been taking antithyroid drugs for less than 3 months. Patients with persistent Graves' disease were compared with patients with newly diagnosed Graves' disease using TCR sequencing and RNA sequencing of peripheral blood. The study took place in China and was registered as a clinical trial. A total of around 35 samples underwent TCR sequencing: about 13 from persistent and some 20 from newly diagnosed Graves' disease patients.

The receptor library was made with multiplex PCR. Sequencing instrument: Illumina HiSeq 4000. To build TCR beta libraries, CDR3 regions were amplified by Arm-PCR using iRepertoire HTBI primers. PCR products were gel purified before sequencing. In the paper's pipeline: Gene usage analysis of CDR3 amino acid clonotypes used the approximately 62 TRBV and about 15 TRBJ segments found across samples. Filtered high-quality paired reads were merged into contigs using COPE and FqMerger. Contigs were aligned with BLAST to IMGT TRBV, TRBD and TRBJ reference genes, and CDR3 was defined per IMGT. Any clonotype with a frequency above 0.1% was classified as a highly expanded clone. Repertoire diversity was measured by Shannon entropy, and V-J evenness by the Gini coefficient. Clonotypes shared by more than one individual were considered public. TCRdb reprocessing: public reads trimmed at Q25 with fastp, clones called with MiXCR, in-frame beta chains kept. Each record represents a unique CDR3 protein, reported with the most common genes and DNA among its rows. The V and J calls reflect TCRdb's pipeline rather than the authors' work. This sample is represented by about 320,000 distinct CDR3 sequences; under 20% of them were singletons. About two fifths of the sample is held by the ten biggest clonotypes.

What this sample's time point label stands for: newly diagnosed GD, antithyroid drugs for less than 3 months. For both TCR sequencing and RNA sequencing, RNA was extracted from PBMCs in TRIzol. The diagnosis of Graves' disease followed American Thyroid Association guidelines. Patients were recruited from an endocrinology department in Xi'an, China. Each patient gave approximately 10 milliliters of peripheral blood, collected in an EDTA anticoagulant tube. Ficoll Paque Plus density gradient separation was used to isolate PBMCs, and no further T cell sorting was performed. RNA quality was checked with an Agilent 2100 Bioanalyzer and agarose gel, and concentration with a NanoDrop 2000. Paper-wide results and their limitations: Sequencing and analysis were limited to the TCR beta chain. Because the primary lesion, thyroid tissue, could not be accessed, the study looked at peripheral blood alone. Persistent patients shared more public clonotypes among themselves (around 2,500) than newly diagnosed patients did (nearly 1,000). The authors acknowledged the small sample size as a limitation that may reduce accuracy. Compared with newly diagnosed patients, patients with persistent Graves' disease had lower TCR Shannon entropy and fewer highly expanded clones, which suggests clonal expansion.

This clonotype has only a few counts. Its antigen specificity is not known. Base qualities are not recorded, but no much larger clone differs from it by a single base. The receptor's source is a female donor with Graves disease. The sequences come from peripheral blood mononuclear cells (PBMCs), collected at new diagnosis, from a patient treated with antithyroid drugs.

The DNA sequence is given as TGCGCCAGCAGTGGGGCTAGCGGGAGAGGGGGCCCGGGAGAGACCCAGTACTTC. It is translated as CASSGASGRGGPGETQYF. Recombination joined TRBV10-1 with TRBJ2-5; the central 10 bases match TRBD2. The CDR3 goes from the cysteine to the phenylalanine over 18 residues. Here the CDR3 DNA is all that survives: 54 bases in frame from base 1. From the germline V gene (reference sequence), CDR1 is WNHNN and CDR2 is SYGVQD. Germline trimming amounts to 4 bases on V and 4 bases on J, with 15 as the count of junction bases outside the gene matches.